This paragraph covers one T cell receptor (beta chain) sequence. Its cognate antigen is unknown. Trimming took 2 bases from V and 0 from J, leaving 18 bases between them. This CDR3 has 18 amino acids. Germline V CDR1 and CDR2: SGHDT, YYEEEE. The data derive from a study of cytomegalovirus exposure and HLA in healthy donors. Findings and limits, study-wide: Investigators reported under 200 TCR beta chains as tied to cytomegalovirus. Most TCR beta V segments were productive about 87% or about 30% of the time in an earlier analysis.

60 Vbeta and 13 Jbeta primers were used in PCR. Sequencing used immunoSEQ multiplex PCR; TCRdb keeps in-frame clones, though not all of them. The data show roughly 250,000 clones, about four fifths seen once. The receptor's source is a girl aged 2-15 years in good health and CMV-seronegative. The sequenced material came from PBMCs. The chain is built from TRBV5-6 and TRBJ1-5, with D possibly being TRBD1 (5 bases). The CDR3 is CASSFNVQGTNSNQPQHF. In DNA, the CDR3 is TGTGCCAGCAGCTTCAATGTCCAGGGAACGAATAGCAATCAGCCCCAGCATTTT.